This note documents a single T cell receptor (beta chain) sequence. Its antigen is undetermined. This specimen comes from a study of a mutant IDH1 vaccine in newly diagnosed glioma. Measured with immunoSEQ multiplex PCR; TCRdb has only the in-frame clones, and not every one. The sample includes about 28,000 clones, about four fifths of them seen just once. Time point indicated: week 23, last vaccination. Each dose of the vaccine consisted of 300 ug of mutant IDH1 20-mer peptide, with topical imiquimod. There are 16 residues in the CDR3. CDR1 is SGHRS and CDR2 is YFSETQ in the germline V gene. The V and J ends lost 4 bases and 6 bases, in that order; junction bases with no gene match: 15.

The receptor was derived from a woman aged 25 to 39 with glioma. The V call is TRBV5-1, the J call TRBJ1-2; 7 nucleotides line up with TRBD1. Material: PBMCs, obtained from a glioma patient whose treatment included an IDH1 peptide vaccine. The CDR3 spells CASSRGTPTGVDGYTF. CDR3 bases: TGCGCCAGCAGCCGTGGGACCCCTACAGGGGTGGATGGCTACACCTTC.